This T cell receptor (beta chain) was captured in a study of OX40 agonist ivuxolimab in advanced cancers. The table came from immunoSEQ multiplex PCR; TCRdb's copy has only in-frame clones and leaves some out. The sample gives fewer than 95,000 clones, around nine tenths of which show up once; about 0.89% is in the top ten. Germline V gene data show CDR1 as MGHRA and CDR2 as YSYEKL. This CDR3 spans 17 amino acids. After removal of 0 bases from V and 4 bases from J, the junction contained 4 bases not matched to a gene. The specimen was CD4+ or CD8+ T cells sorted from blood, collected in a trial of the OX40 agonist ivuxolimab. The rearrangement uses TRBV4-1 and TRBJ2-1; 12 bases line up with TRBD2. This TCR was sampled from an adult with an advanced solid tumor such as melanoma, head and neck, liver or kidney cancer. The CDR3 DNA is TGCGCCAGCAGCCAAGATCAAGGACTAGCGGGATACAATGAGCAGTTCTTC. Protein product: CASSQDQGLAGYNEQFF.